Here is one TCR beta chain with its context. The antigen remains unidentified. The data were produced by immunoSEQ multiplex PCR, yet TCRdb's version contains in-frame clones alone and is incomplete. The sample holds about 130,000 clones, approximately 83% seen once. This sample is drawn from a study of T cell responses to AZD1222 COVID-19 vaccine. Findings and limits, study-wide: The CD4 TCRs associated with vaccination extended across spike and predominated at 160-218 and 743-854. It was only after the peak T cell response that any repertoires were sampled. Close to half of all spike-specific TCRs reportedly target regions of the variants that are unmutated. White British ancestry dominated among donors, who included more females, and clonal diversity was possibly underestimated.

J lost 0 bases, V lost 10 bases, and 11 bases had no gene match. In germline, CDR1 is SGHNT, CDR2 YENEEA. The CDR3 totals 15 residues. Source: peripheral blood, taken on day 0 of AZD1222 vaccination. The origin of this receptor is an adult in good health. The chain links TRBV11-3 to TRBJ1-1; 7 bases line up with TRBD1. The CDR3 loop reads CAIPWATGVNTEAFF. For the CDR3, the DNA is TGTGCCATTCCCTGGGCAACAGGGGTGAACACTGAAGCTTTCTTT. Combining the CDR3 with reference TRBV11-3 and TRBJ1-1 gives the whole variable domain EAGVVQSPRYKIIEKKQPVAFWCNPISGHNTLYWYLQNLGQGPELLIRYENEEAVDDSQLPKDRFSAERLKGVDSTLKIQPAELGDSAVYLCAIPWATGVNTEAFFGQGTRLTVV.